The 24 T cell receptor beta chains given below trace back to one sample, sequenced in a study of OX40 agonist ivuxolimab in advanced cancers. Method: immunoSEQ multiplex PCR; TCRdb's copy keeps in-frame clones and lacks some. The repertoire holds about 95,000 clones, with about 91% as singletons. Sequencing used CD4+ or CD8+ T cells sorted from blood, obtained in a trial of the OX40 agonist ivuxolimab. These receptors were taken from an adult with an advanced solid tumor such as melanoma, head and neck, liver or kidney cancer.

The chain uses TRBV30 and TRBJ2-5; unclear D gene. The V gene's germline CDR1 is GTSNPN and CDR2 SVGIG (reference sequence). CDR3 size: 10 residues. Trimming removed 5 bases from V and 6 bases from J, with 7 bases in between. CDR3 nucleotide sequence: TGTGCCTGGGGGTTGAAGACCCAGTACTTC. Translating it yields CAWGLKTQYF.

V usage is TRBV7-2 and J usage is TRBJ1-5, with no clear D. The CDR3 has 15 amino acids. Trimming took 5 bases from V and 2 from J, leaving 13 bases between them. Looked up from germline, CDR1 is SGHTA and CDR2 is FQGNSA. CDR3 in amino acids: CASSLDTYGNQPQHF. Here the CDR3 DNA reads TGTGCCAGCAGCCTCGACACCTATGGCAATCAGCCCCAGCATTTT.

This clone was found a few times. The CDR3 region has the DNA TGTGCCACCAGCAGAGGTTTAGCGGGAGTGTTCAATGAGCAGTTCTTC. Amino acids: CATSRGLAGVFNEQFF. The rearrangement uses TRBV15 and TRBJ2-1; 9 bases map to TRBD2. Germline V gives CDR1 LNHNV, CDR2 YYDKDF (reference sequence). V was clipped by 1 base and J by 6 bases; unmatched bases: 7. This CDR3 region has 16 residues.

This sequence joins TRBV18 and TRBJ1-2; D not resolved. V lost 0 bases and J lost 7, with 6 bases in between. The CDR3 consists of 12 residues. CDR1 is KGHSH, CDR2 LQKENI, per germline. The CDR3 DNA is TGTGCCAGCTCACCACCCGCCGGTGGCTACACCTTC. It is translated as CASSPPAGGYTF.

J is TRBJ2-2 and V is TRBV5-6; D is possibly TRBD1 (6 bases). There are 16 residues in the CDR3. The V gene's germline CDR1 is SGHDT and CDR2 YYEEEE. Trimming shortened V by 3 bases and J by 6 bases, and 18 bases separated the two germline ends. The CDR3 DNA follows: TGTGCCAGCAGCTGGGGGCAGGGGTCATTCGCCGGGGAGCTGTTTTTT. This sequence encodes CASSWGQGSFAGELFF.

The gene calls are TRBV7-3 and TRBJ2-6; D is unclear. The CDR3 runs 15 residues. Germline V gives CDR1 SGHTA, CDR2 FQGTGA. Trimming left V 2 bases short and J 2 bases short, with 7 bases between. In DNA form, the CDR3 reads TGTGCCAGCAGCTTATCAGTAACTGGGGCCAACGTCCTGACTTTC. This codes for CASSLSVTGANVLTF.

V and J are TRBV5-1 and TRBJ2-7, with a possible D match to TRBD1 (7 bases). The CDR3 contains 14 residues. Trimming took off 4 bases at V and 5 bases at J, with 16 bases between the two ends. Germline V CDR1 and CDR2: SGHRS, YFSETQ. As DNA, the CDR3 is TGCGCCAGCAGCGGAGGGACAGTAGTCAACGAGCAGTACTTC. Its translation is CASSGGTVVNEQYF.

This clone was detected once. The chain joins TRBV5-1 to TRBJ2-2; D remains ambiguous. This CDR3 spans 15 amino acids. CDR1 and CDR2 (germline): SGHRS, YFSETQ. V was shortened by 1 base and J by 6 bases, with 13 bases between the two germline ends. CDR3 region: CASSLTGVMAGELFF. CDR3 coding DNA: TGCGCCAGCAGCTTGACTGGGGTGATGGCCGGGGAGCTGTTTTTT.

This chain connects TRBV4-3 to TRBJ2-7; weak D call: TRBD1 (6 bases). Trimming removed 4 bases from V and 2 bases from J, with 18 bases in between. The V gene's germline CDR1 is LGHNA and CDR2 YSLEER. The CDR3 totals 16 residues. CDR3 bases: TGCGCCAGCAGCCCCGATTATGGGGGCAATGCCTACGAGCAGTACTTC. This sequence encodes CASSPDYGGNAYEQYF.

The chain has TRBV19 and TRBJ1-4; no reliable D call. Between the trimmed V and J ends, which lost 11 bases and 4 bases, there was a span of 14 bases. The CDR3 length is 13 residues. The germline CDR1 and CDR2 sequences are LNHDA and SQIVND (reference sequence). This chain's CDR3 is CAARKGSNEKLFF. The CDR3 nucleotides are TGTGCCGCTCGGAAGGGCAGTAATGAAAAACTGTTTTTT. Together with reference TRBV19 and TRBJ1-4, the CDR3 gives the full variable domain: DGGITQSPKYLFRKEGQNVTLSCEQNLNHDAMYWYRQDPGQGLRLIYYSQIVNDFQKGDIAEGYSVSREKKESFPLTVTSAQKNPTAFYLCAARKGSNEKLFFGSGTQLSVL.

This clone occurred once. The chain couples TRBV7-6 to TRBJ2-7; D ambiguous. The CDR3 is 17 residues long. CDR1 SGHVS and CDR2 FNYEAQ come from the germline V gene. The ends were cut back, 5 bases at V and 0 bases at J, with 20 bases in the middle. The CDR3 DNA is TGTGCCAGCAGCCTCCTACCTCCCAGCGCCAACTCCTACGAGCAGTACTTC. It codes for CASSLLPPSANSYEQYF.

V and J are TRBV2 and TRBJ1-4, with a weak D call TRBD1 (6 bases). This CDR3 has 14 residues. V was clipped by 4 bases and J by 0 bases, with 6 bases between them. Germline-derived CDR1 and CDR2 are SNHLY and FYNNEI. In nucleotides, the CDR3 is TGTGCCAGCAGTGCAGGGGCAACTAATGAAAAACTGTTTTTT. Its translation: CASSAGATNEKLFF.

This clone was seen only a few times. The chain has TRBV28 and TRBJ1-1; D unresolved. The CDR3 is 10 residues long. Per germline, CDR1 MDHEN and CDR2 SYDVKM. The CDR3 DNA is TGTGTGTCACTATCGAATGAAGCTTTCTTT. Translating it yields CVSLSNEAFF.

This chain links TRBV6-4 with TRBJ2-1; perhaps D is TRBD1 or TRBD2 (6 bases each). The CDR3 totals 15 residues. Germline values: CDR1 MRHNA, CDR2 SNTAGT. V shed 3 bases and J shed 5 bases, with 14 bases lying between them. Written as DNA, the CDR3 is TGTGCCAGCAGTGAGAGGGGGGAGCCGCACAATGAGCAGTTCTTC. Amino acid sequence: CASSERGEPHNEQFF.

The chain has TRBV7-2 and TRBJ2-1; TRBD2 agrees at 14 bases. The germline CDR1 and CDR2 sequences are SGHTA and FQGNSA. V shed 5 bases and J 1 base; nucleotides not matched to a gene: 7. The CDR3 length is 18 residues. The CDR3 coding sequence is TGTGCCAGCAGCCCTATGACTAGCGGGAGGGGTTCCTACAATGAGCAGTTCTTC. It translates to CASSPMTSGRGSYNEQFF.

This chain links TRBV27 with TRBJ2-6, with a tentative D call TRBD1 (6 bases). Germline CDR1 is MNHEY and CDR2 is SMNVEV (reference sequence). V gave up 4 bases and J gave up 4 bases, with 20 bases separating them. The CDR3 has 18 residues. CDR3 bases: TGTGCCAGCAGTTCCCTTCTCATACAGGGACCCGGGGCCAACGTCCTGACTTTC. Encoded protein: CASSSLLIQGPGANVLTF.

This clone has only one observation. The CDR3 DNA is TGTGCCAGCAGCCCACGACAGGGAGGCCCTACCTCTGGAAACACCATATATTTT. This sequence encodes CASSPRQGGPTSGNTIYF. The chain uses TRBV9 and TRBJ1-3, with 7 bases that match TRBD1. There are 18 residues in the CDR3. V gave up 4 bases and J gave up 0 bases; unmatched junction bases: 13. Germline V lookup: CDR1 SGDLS, CDR2 YYNGEE.

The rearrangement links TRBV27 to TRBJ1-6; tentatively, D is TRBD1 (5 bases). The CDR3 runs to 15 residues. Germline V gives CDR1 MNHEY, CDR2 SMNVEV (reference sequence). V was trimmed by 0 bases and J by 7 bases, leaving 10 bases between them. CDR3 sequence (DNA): TGTGCCAGCAGTTTATCACGGGACGGGAATTCACCCCTCCACTTT. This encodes CASSLSRDGNSPLHF.

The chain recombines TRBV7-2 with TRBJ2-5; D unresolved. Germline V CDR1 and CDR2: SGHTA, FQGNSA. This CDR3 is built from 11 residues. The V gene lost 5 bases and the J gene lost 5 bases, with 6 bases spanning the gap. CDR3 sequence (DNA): TGTGCCAGCAGCGCCCGGGAGACCCAGTACTTC. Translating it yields CASSARETQYF.

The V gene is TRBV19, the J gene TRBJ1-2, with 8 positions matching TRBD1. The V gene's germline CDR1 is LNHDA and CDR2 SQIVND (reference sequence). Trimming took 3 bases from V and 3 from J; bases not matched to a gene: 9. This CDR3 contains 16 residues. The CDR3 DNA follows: TGTGCCAGTAGTATTGGGGCAGGGGGCGCGGACTATGGCTACACCTTC. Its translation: CASSIGAGGADYGYTF.

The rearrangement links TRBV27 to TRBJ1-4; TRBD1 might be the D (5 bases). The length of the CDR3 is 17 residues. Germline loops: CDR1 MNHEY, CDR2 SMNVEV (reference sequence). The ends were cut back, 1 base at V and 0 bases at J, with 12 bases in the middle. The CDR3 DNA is TGTGCCAGCAGTTTATTACACGGGGGAGCAACTAATGAAAAACTGTTTTTT. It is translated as CASSLLHGGATNEKLFF.

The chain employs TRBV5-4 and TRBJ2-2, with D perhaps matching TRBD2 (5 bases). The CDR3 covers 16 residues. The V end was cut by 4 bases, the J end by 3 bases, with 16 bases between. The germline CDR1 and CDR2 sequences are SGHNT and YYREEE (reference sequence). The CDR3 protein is CASSLQIVRDTGELFF. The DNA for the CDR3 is TGTGCCAGCAGCCTACAGATTGTGAGGGACACCGGGGAGCTGTTTTTT. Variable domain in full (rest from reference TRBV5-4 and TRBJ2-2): ETGVTQSPTHLIKTRGQQVTLRCSSQSGHNTVSWYQQALGQGPQFIFQYYREEENGRGNFPPRFSGLQFPNYSSELNVNALELDDSALYLCASSLQIVRDTGELFFGEGSRLTVL.

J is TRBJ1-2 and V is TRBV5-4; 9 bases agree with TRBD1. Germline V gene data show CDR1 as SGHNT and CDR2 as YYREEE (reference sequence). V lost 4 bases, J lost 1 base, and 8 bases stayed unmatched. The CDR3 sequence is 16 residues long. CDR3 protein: CASSPGVGQGNYGYTF. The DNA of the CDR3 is TGTGCCAGCAGCCCAGGAGTGGGACAGGGTAACTATGGCTACACCTTC.

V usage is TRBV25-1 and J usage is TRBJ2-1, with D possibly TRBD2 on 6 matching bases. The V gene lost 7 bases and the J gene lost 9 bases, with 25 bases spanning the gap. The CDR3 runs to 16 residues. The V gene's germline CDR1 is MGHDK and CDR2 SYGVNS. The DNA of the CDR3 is TGTGCCAGCACCGAAGGTGGGGCGGGAAGCGCGATTGAGCAGTTCTTC. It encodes CASTEGGAGSAIEQFF.